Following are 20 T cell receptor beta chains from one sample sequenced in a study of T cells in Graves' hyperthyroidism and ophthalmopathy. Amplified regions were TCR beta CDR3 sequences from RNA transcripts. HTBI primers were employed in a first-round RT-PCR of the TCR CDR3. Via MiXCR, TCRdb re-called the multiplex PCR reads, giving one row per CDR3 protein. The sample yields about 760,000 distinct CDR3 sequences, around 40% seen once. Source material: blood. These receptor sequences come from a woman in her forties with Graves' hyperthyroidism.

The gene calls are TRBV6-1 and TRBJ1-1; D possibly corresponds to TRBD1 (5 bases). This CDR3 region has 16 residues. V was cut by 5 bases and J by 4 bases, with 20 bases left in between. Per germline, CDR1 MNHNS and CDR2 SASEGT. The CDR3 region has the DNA TGTGCCAGCAGTTACTCGATGTTCACGAGGGGCACTGAAGCTTTCTTT. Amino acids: CASSYSMFTRGTEAFF.

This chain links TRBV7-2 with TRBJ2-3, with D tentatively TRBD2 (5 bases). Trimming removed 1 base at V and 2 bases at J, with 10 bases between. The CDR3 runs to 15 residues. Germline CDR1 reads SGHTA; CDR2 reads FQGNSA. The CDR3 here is CASSLGGLDTDTQYF. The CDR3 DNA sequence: TGTGCCAGCAGCTTAGGAGGACTCGACACAGATACGCAGTATTTT.

As DNA, the CDR3 is TGCGCCAGCAGCCAAGCGACAGGGGGCAGTCAGCCCCAGCATTTT. Protein product: CASSQATGGSQPQHF. This sequence joins TRBV4-1 and TRBJ1-5; TRBD1 aligns across 10 bases. The CDR3 runs 15 residues. CDR1 and CDR2 (germline): MGHRA, YSYEKL. The ends lost 1 base at V and 6 bases at J; junction bases unmatched: 3.

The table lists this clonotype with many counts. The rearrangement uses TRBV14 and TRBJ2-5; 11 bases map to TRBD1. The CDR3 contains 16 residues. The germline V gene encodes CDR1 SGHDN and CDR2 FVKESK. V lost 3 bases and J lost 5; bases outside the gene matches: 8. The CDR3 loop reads CASSHGQGATGETQYF. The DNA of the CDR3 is TGTGCCAGCAGCCATGGACAGGGGGCGACGGGGGAGACCCAGTACTTC.

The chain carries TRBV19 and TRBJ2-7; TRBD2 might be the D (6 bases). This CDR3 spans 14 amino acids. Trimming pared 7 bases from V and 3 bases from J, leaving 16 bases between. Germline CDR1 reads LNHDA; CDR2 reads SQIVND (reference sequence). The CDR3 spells CASTPQGGNYEQYF. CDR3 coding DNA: TGTGCCAGTACTCCCCAGGGAGGAAACTACGAGCAGTACTTC.

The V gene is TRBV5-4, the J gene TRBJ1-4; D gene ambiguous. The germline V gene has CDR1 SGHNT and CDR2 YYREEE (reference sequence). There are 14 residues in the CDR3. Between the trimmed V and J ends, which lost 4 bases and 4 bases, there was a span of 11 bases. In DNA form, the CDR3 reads TGTGCCAGCAGCCGGGCAACCTATAATGAAAAACTGTTTTTT. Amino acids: CASSRATYNEKLFF.

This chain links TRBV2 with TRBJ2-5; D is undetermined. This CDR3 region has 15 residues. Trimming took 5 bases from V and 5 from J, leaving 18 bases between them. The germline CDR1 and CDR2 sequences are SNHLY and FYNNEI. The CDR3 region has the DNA TGTGCCAGCAGTTATGTTGACCGGAGTCGGGAGACCCAGTACTTC. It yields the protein CASSYVDRSRETQYF.

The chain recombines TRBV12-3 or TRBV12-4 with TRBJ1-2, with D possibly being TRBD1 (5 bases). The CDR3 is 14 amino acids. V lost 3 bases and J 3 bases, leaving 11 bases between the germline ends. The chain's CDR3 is CASSFYRKDYGYTF. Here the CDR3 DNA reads TGTGCCAGCAGTTTTTACAGGAAGGACTATGGCTACACCTTC.

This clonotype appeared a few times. Here the CDR3 reads CASSFFYGTRAEKLFF. The CDR3 DNA sequence: TGTGCCAGCAGCTTTTTTTACGGGACAAGGGCTGAAAAACTGTTTTTT. This chain uses TRBV5-6 with TRBJ1-4; perhaps TRBD1 as D (6 bases). Looked up from germline, CDR1 is SGHDT and CDR2 is YYEEEE. V lost 2 bases, J lost 7 bases, and 18 bases lay in between. The length of the CDR3 is 16 residues.

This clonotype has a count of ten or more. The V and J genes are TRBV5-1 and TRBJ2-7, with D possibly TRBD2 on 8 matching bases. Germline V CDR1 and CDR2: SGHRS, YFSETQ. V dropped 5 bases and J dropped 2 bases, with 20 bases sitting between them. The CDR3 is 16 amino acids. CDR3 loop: CASRRGDSGTAYEQYF. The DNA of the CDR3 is TGCGCCAGCAGGCGGGGAGATAGCGGGACAGCCTACGAGCAGTACTTC. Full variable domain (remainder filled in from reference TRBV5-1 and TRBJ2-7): KAGVTQTPRYLIKTRGQQVTLSCSPISGHRSVSWYQQTPGQGLQFLFEYFSETQRNKGNFPGRFSGRQFSNSRSEMNVSTLELGDSALYLCASRRGDSGTAYEQYFGPGTRLTVT.

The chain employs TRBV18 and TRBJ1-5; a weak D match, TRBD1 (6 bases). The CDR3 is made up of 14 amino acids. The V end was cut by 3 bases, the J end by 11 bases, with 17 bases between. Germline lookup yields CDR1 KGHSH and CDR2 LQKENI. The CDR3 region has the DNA TGTGCCAGCTCACCCCAAGGACAGTGGGAAGCCCAGCATTTT. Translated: CASSPQGQWEAQHF.

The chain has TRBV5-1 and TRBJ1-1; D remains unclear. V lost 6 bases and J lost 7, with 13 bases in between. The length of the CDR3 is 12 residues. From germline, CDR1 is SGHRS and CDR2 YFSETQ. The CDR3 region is CASTPGWGEAFF. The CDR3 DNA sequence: TGCGCCAGCACCCCCGGATGGGGTGAAGCTTTCTTT.

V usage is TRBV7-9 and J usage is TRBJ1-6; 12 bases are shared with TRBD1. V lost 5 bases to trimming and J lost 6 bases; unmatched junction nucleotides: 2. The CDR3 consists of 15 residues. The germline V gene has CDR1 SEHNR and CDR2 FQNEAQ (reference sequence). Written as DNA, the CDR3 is TGTGCCAGCAGCACGGGACAGGGGGCTAATTCACCCCTCCACTTT. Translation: CASSTGQGANSPLHF. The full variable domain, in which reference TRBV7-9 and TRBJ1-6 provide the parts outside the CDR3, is DTGVSQNPRHKITKRGQNVTFRCDPISEHNRLYWYRQTLGQGPEFLTYFQNEAQLEKSRLLSDRFSAERPKGSFSTLEIQRTEQGDSAMYLCASSTGQGANSPLHFGNGTRLTVT.

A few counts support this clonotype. CDR3 residues: CSAYRARSNQPQHF. Here the CDR3 DNA reads TGCAGTGCCTACAGGGCTCGTAGCAATCAGCCCCAGCATTTT. This chain uses TRBV20-1 with TRBJ1-5; possible D gene TRBD1, 6 bases. CDR1 is DFQATT and CDR2 is SNEGSKA in the germline V gene (reference sequence). V lost 6 bases and J 0 bases, leaving 12 bases between the germline ends. This CDR3 has 14 amino acids.

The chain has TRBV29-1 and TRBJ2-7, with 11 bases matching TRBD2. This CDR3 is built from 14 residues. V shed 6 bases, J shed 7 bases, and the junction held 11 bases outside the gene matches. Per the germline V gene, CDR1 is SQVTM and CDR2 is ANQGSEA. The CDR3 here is CSVLAGALVYEQYF. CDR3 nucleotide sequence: TGCAGCGTACTAGCGGGAGCGTTGGTCTATGAGCAGTACTTC.

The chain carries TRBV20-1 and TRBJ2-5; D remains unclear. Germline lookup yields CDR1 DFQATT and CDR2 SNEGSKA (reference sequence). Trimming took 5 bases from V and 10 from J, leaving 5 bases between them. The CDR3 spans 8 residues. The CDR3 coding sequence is TGCAGTGCTGGCAGCCAGTACTTC. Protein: CSAGSQYF.

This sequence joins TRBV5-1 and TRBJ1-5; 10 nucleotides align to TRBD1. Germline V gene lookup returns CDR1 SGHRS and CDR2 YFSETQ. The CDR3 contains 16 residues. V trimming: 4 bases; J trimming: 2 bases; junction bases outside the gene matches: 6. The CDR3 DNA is TGCGCCAGCAGCCAAGGGACAGGGGCAGGCAATCAGCCCCAGCATTTT. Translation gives CASSQGTGAGNQPQHF.

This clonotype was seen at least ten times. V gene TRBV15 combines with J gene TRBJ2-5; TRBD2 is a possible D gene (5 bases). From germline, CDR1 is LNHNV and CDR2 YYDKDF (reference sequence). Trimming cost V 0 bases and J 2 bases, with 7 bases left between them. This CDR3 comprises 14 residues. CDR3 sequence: CATSRDTGQETQYF. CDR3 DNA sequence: TGTGCCACCAGCAGAGATACGGGGCAAGAGACCCAGTACTTC.

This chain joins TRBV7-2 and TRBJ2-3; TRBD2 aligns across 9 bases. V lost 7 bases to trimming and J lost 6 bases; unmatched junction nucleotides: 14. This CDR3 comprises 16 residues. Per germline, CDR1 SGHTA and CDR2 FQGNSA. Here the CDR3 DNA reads TGTGCCAGCACCTCGAGGACTAGCGCATTTGCTGATACGCAGTATTTT. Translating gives CASTSRTSAFADTQYF.

The CDR3 DNA follows: TGTGCCACCAGTGAGACAGGGCTGCCTGCCTACGAGCAGTACTTC. Translation: CATSETGLPAYEQYF. The gene calls are TRBV24-1 and TRBJ2-7, with 7 bases aligning to TRBD1. The CDR3 is 15 residues long. V gave up 4 bases and J gave up 2 bases; unmatched junction bases: 7. CDR1 is KGHDR, CDR2 SFDVKD, per germline.